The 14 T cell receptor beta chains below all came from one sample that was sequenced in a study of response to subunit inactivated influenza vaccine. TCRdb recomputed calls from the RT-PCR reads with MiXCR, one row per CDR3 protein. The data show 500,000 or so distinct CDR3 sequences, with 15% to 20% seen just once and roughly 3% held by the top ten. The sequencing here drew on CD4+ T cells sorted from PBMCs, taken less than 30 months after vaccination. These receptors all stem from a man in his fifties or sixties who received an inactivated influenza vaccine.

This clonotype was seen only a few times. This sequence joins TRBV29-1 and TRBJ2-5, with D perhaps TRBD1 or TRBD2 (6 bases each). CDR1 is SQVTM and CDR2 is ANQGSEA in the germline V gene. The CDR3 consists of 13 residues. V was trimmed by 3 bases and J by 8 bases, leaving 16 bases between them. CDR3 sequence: CSVDGSGARTQYF. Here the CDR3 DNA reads TGCAGCGTTGACGGGTCGGGGGCGCGTACCCAGTACTTC. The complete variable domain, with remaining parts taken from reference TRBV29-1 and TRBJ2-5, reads SAVISQKPSRDICQRGTSLTIQCQVDSQVTMMFWYRQQPGQSLTLIATANQGSEATYESGFVIDKFPISRPNLTFSTLTVSNMSPEDSSIYLCSVDGSGARTQYFGPGTRLLVL.

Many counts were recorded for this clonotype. The CDR3 loop reads CASSAYYEQYF. The CDR3 DNA follows: TGTGCCAGCAGCGCTTACTACGAGCAGTACTTC. The V and J genes are TRBV12-3 or TRBV12-4 and TRBJ2-7, with D hard to call. The CDR3 is 11 residues long. Trimming cost V 6 bases and J 3 bases, with 6 bases left between them.

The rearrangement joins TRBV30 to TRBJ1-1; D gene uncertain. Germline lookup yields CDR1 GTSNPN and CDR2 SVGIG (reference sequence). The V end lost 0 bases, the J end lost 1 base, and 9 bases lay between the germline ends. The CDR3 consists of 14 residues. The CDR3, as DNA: TGTGCCTGGAGTGTGTTCCTATCGAACACTGAAGCTTTCTTT. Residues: CAWSVFLSNTEAFF.

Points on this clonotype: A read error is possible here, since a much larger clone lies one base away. In DNA, the CDR3 is TGTGCCAGCAGCTCGATGGGGGATACGCAGTATTTT. Protein product: CASSSMGDTQYF. The chain links TRBV7-9 to TRBJ2-3, with D hard to call. V was trimmed by 4 bases and J by 6 bases, leaving 8 bases between them. CDR1 and CDR2 (germline): SEHNR, FQNEAQ (reference sequence). This CDR3 comprises 12 residues. The variable domain in full, with the rest retrieved from reference TRBV7-9 and TRBJ2-3, is DTGVSQNPRHKITKRGQNVTFRCDPISEHNRLYWYRQTLGQGPEFLTYFQNEAQLEKSRLLSDRFSAERPKGSFSTLEIQRTEQGDSAMYLCASSSMGDTQYFGPGTRLTVL.

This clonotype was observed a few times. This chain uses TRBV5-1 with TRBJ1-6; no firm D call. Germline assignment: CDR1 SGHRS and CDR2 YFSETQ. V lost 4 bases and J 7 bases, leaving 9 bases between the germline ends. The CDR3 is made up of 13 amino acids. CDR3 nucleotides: TGCGCCAGCAGCGAGACGGGGAATTCACCCCTCCACTTT. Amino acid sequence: CASSETGNSPLHF.

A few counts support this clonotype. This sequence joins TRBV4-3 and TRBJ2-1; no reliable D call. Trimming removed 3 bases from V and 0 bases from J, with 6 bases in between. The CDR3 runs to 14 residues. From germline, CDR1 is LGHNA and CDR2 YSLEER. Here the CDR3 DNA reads TGCGCCAGCAGCCAGATTAACTCCTACAATGAGCAGTTCTTC. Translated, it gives CASSQINSYNEQFF.

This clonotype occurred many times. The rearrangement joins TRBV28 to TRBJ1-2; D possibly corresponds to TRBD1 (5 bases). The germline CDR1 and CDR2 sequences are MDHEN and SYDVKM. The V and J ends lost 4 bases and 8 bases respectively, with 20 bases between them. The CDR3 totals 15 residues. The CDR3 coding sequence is TGTGCCAGCAGTTCTGGGGGAGGGGCCGGTCGCGGCTACACCTTC. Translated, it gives CASSSGGGAGRGYTF.

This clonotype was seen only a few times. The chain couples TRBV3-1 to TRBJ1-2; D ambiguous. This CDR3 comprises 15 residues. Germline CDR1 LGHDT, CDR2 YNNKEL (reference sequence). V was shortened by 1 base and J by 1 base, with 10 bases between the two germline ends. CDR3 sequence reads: CASSQVAEYNYGYTF. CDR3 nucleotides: TGTGCCAGCAGCCAAGTCGCGGAATATAACTATGGCTACACCTTC.

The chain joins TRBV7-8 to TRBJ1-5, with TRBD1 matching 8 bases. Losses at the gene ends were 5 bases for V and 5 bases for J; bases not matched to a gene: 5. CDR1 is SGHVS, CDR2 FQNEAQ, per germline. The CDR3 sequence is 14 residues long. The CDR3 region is CASSPDRVYQPQHF. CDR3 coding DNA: TGTGCCAGCAGCCCGGACAGGGTATATCAGCCCCAGCATTTT.

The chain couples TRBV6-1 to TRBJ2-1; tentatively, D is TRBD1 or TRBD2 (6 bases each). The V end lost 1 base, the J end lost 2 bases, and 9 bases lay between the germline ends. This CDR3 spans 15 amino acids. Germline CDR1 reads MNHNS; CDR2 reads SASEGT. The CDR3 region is CASSEVGGTYNEQFF. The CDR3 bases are TGTGCCAGCAGTGAAGTCGGGGGCACCTACAATGAGCAGTTCTTC.

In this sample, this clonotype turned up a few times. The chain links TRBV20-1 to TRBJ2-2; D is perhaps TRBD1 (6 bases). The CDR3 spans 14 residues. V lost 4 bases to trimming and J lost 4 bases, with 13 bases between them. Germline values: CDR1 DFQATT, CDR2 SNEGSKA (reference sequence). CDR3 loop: CSANRAVSTGELFF. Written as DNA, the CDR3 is TGCAGTGCTAACAGGGCGGTGAGCACCGGGGAGCTGTTTTTT.

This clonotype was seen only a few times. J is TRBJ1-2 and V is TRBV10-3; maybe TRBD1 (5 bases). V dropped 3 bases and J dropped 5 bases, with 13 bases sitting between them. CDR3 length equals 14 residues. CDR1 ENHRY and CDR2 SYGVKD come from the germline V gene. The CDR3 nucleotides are TGTGCCATCAGTGACCAGGACACGGGGTATGGCTACACCTTC. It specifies CAISDQDTGYGYTF.

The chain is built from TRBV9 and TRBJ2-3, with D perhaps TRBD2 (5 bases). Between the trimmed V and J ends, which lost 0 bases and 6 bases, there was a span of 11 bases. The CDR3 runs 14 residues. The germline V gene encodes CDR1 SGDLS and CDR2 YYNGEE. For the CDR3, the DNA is TGTGCCAGCAGCGTAGGAGGGAGCTGGGATACGCAGTATTTT. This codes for CASSVGGSWDTQYF.

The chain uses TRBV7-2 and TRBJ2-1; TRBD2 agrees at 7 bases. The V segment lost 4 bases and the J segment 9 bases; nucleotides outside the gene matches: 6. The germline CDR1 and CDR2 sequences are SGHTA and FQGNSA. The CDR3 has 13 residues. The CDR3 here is CASSSPAGVEQFF. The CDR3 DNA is TGTGCCAGCAGCTCTCCGGCGGGAGTTGAGCAGTTCTTC.